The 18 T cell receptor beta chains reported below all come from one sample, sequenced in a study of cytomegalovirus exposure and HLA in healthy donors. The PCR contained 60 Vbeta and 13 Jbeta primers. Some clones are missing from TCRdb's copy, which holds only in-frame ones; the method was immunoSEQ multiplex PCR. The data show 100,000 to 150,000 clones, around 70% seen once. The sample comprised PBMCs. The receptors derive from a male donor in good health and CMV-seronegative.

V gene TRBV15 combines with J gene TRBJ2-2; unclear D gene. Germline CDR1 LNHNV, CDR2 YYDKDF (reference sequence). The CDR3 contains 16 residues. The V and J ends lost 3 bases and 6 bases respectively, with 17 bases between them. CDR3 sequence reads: CATSSLYSVSPGELFF. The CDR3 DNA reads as TGTGCCACCAGCAGTCTCTACTCCGTATCCCCCGGGGAGCTGTTTTTT.

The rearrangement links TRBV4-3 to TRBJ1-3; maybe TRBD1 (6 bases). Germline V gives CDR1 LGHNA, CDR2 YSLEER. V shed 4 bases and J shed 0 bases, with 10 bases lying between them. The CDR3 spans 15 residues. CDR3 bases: TGCGCCAGCAGCCCCTACAGGGACTCTGGAAACACCATATATTTT. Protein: CASSPYRDSGNTIYF.

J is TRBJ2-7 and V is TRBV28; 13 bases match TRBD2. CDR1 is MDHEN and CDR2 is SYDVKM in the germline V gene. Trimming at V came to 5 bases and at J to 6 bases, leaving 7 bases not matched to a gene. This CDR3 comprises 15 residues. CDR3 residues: CASSPGTSGTREQYF. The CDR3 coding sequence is TGTGCCAGCAGTCCCGGGACTAGCGGGACTCGCGAGCAGTACTTC.

This CDR3 is CSVVFSTGSYEQYF. CDR3 DNA sequence: TGCAGCGTTGTTTTCAGTACGGGCTCCTACGAGCAGTACTTC. The V and J genes are TRBV29-1 and TRBJ2-7; D is uncertain. V was cut by 4 bases and J by 0 bases, with 13 bases left in between. The CDR3 runs 14 residues. Germline CDR1 SQVTM, CDR2 ANQGSEA.

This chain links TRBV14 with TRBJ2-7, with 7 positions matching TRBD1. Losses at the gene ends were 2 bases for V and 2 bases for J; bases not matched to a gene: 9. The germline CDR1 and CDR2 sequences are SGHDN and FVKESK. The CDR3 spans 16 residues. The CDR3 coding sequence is TGTGCCAGCAGCCAAAACCGGGACAGATTCACCTACGAGCAGTACTTC. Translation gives CASSQNRDRFTYEQYF.

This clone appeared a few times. CDR3 DNA: TGCGCCAGTTTACAGGGGGGGACTGAAGCTTTCTTT. Translation: CASLQGGTEAFF. V gene TRBV10-2 combines with J gene TRBJ1-1; the match to TRBD1 covers 8 bases. This CDR3 spans 12 amino acids. The V gene end was trimmed by 9 bases and the J gene end by 5 bases; junction bases not matched to a gene: 5. The germline CDR1 and CDR2 sequences are WSHSY and SAAADI.

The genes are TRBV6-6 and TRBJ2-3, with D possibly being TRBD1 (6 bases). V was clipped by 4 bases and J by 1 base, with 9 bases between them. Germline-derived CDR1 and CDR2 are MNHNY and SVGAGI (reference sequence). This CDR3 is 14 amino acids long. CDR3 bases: TGTGCCAGCAGTTCCCCAGGGGGCACAGATACGCAGTATTTT. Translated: CASSSPGGTDTQYF.

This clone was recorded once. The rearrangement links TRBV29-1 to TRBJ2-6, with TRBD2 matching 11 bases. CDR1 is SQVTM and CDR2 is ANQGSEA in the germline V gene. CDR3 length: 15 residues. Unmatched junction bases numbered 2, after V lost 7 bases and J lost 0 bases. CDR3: CSGLAGSSGANVLTF. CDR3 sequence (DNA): TGCAGCGGACTAGCGGGGAGCTCTGGGGCCAACGTCCTGACTTTC. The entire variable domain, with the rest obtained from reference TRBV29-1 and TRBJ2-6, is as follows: SAVISQKPSRDICQRGTSLTIQCQVDSQVTMMFWYRQQPGQSLTLIATANQGSEATYESGFVIDKFPISRPNLTFSTLTVSNMSPEDSSIYLCSGLAGSSGANVLTFGAGSRLTVL.

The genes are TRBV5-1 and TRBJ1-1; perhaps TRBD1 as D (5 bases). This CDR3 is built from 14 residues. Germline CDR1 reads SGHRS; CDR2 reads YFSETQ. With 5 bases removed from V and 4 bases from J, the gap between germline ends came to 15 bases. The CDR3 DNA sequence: TGCGCCAGCAGAGACAGCCGGTGGGTCACTGAAGCTTTCTTT. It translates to CASRDSRWVTEAFF.

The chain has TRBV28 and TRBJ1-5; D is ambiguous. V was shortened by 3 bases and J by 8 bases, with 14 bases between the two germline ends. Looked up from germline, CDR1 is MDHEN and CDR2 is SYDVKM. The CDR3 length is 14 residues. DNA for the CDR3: TGTGCCAGCAGTTTTAGGTCGGGATCTGAGCCCCAGCATTTT. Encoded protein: CASSFRSGSEPQHF.

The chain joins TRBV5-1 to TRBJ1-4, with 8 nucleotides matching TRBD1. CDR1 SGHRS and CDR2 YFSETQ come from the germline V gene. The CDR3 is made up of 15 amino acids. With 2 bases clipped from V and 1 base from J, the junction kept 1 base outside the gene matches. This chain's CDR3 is CASSFRGQTNEKLFF. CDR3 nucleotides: TGCGCCAGCAGCTTCAGGGGGCAAACTAATGAAAAACTGTTTTTT.

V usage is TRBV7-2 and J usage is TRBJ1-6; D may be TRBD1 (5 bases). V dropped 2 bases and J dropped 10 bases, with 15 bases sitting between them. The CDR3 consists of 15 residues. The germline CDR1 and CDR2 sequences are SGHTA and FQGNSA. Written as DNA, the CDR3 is TGTGCCAGCAGCTTACTTGCGGGGGATAGGTCACCCCTCCACTTT. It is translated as CASSLLAGDRSPLHF.

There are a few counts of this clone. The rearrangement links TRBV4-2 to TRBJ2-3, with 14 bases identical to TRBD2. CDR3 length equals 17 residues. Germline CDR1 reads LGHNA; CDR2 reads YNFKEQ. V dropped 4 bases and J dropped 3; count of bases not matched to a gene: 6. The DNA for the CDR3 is TGTGCCAGCAGCCCCGGGACTAGCGGGAGTCGGACAGATACGCAGTATTTT. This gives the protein CASSPGTSGSRTDTQYF.

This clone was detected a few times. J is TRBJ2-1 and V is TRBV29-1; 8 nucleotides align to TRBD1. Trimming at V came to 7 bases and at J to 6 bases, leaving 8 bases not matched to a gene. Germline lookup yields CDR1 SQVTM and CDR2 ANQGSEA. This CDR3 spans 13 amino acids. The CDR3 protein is CSGVDRVFNEQFF. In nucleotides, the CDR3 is TGCAGCGGGGTGGACAGGGTTTTCAATGAGCAGTTCTTC.

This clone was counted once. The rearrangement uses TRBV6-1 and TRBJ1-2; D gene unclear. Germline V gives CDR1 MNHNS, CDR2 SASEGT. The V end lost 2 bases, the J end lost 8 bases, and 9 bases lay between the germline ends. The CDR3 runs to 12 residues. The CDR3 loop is CASSERGSGYTF. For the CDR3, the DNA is TGTGCCAGCAGTGAACGGGGTTCAGGCTACACCTTC.

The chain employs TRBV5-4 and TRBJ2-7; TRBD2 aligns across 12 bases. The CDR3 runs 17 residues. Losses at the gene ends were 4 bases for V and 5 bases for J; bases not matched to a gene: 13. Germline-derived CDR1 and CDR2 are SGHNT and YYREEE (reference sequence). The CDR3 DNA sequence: TGTGCCAGCAGCAATCCGCTAGCGGGAGGGCCGGCTGACGAGCAGTACTTC. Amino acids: CASSNPLAGGPADEQYF.

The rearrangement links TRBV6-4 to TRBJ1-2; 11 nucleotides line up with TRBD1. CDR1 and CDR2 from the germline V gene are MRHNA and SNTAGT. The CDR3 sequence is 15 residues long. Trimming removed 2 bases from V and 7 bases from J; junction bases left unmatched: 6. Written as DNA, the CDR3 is TGTGCCAGCAGTGACGGACAGGGGGCTCTTGGTGGCTACACCTTC. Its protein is CASSDGQGALGGYTF.

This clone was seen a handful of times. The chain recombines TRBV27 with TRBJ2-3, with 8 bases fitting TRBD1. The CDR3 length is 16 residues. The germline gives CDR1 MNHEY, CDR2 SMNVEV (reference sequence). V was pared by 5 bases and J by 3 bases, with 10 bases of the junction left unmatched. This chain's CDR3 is CASSPRTGSGTDTQYF. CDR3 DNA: TGTGCCAGCAGTCCAAGGACAGGGTCCGGTACAGATACGCAGTATTTT.